These T cell receptor beta chains were read from a single sample in a study of shared clonotypes between healthy human individuals. Using immunoSEQ multiplex PCR, the repertoire was profiled, and TCRdb retains in-frame clones only, with some absent. The repertoire holds 2 million or so clones, with around 95% as singletons. Material: naive CD4+ T cells sorted from blood. The receptors here all came from a man between 18 and 35 years old in good health. Both conserved end residues are part of each CDR3. The D gene is left open where the match is weak. Not all rows give a size; the values are once, few, many and, for expanded clones, a class.

D,V,size,J,DNA,CDR3
TRBD1,TRBV25-1,.,TRBJ1-1,TGTGCCAGCAGTGAGCCCGGGACAGTGAACACTGAAGCTTTCTTT,CASSEPGTVNTEAFF
.,TRBV28,once,TRBJ1-3,TGTGCCAGCCGGGAGTCGGGCACCATATATTTT,CASRESGTIYF
.,TRBV5-1,few,TRBJ1-1,TGCGCCAGCAGCCCCGGGACACGAGTGAACACTGAAGCTTTCTTT,CASSPGTRVNTEAFF
TRBD1,TRBV5-4,.,TRBJ1-2,TGTGCCAGCAGCCAAACAGGGGATGGCTACACCTTC,CASSQTGDGYTF
.,TRBV5-1,.,TRBJ2-1,TGCGCCAGCAGCCCATCTAAGGGCCCCACGTCCTACAATGAGCAGTTCTTC,CASSPSKGPTSYNEQFF
.,TRBV2,few,TRBJ1-1,TGTGCCAGCAGTATGTCAGGTTTTCGCACTGAAGCTTTCTTT,CASSMSGFRTEAFF
.,TRBV27,.,TRBJ1-5,TGTGCCAGCAGTTTATCGACGTCCTTGGGGGGCAATCAGCCCCAGCATTTT,CASSLSTSLGGNQPQHF
TRBD2,TRBV5-4,once,TRBJ2-3,TGTGCCAGCAGTCGAATGGGGCGACTAGCGGCTAGCACAGATACGCAGTATTTT,CASSRMGRLAASTDTQYF
.,TRBV18,.,TRBJ2-5,TGTGCCAGCTCACCAAAAACCACCAGGGAGACCCAGTACTTC,CASSPKTTRETQYF
.,TRBV6-5,few,TRBJ2-3,TGTGCCAGCAAATGGGAGGCCACAGATACGCAGTATTTT,CASKWEATDTQYF
.,TRBV5-6,.,TRBJ1-1,TGTGCCAGCAGCTTGGCCGGGCGATACACTGAAGCTTTCTTT,CASSLAGRYTEAFF
.,TRBV18,.,TRBJ1-6,TGTGCCAGCTCACCGGGGGGGGCTAATTCACCCCTCCACTTT,CASSPGGANSPLHF
.,TRBV30,.,TRBJ1-2,TGTGCCTGGAGTCAGGGTTCAAACTATGGCTACACCTTC,CAWSQGSNYGYTF
.,TRBV30,.,TRBJ2-1,TGTGCCTGGAGTAGGCTCTACAATGAGCAGTTCTTC,CAWSRLYNEQFF
TRBD1,TRBV7-2,.,TRBJ1-3,TGTGCCAGCAGCACCTGGACAGGGTCCGGAAACACCATATATTTT,CASSTWTGSGNTIYF
.,TRBV7-3,.,TRBJ1-1,TGTGCCAGCAGCTTATCGCCGGCCCTAGGGGGAACTGAAGCTTTCTTT,CASSLSPALGGTEAFF
.,TRBV9,.,TRBJ1-4,TGTGCCAGCAGCCCCCGTCCAGGGGAAAAACTGTTTTTT,CASSPRPGEKLFF
TRBD1,TRBV2,.,TRBJ1-6,TGTGCCAGCAGTCTAAACCCCAGGACAGGGGCTAATAATTCACCCCTCCACTTT,CASSLNPRTGANNSPLHF
.,TRBV18,.,TRBJ2-5,TGTGCCAGCTCACCGATGTTCGGAACAGAACAAGAGACCCAGTACTTC,CASSPMFGTEQETQYF
.,TRBV18,.,TRBJ1-2,TGTGCCAGCTCACTCGACGGACTCGGCTATGGCTACACCTTC,CASSLDGLGYGYTF
TRBD2,TRBV6-1,.,TRBJ2-3,TGTGCCAGCAGTCCCCGGGGGGGCCCAGATACGCAGTATTTT,CASSPRGGPDTQYF
TRBD1,TRBV7-6,.,TRBJ2-2,TGTGCCAGCAGCCTCCCGCTGGGACAGGGCCTCACCGGGGAGCTGTTTTTT,CASSLPLGQGLTGELFF
.,TRBV27,.,TRBJ1-1,TGTGCCAGCAGAGACAGCAGTAACACTGAAGCTTTCTTT,CASRDSSNTEAFF
TRBD1,TRBV27,.,TRBJ1-3,TGTGCCAGCAGTAAGACAGGGAACTCTGGAAACACCATATATTTT,CASSKTGNSGNTIYF
.,TRBV20-1,.,TRBJ2-1,TGCAGTGCTACGGAGTTGAATGAGCAGTTCTTC,CSATELNEQFF
.,TRBV5-6,.,TRBJ1-1,TGTGCCAGCAGCAAGGGACACCAAAACACTGAAGCTTTCTTT,CASSKGHQNTEAFF
.,TRBV30,.,TRBJ1-6,TGTGCCTGGAGTGTTTTGATGGGGACAACACATTCACCCCTCCACTTT,CAWSVLMGTTHSPLHF
.,TRBV20-1,.,TRBJ2-7,TGCAGTGCTCGGGACTCCTACGAGCAGTACTTC,CSARDSYEQYF
.,TRBV9,.,TRBJ2-5,TGTGCCAGCGAGGGAGGCCCTAAGGGAGAGACCCAGTACTTC,CASEGGPKGETQYF
.,TRBV19,.,TRBJ2-4,TGTGCCAGTAGAAATTGGGACATTCAGTACTTC,CASRNWDIQYF
.,TRBV7-7,once,TRBJ2-5,TGTGCTAGCAGCCGTAGGGGGCTAGCGGAAGAGACCCAGTACTTC,CASSRRGLAEETQYF
TRBD1,TRBV25-1,.,TRBJ1-5,TGTGCCAGCAGTGAAGAAATAGGACAGGGGTTGTATCAGCCCCAGCATTTT,CASSEEIGQGLYQPQHF
.,TRBV10-2,.,TRBJ2-1,TGCGCCAGCAGCCCAGTAATGGGGGATGAGCAGTTCTTC,CASSPVMGDEQFF
.,TRBV27,.,TRBJ2-4,TGTGCCAGCAGTTTAATCAGTGGGGCCGGCATTCAGTACTTC,CASSLISGAGIQYF
.,TRBV6-5,.,TRBJ2-7,TGTGCCAGCAGCCGGACAGCCGCCGAGGAGCAGTACTTC,CASSRTAAEEQYF
.,TRBV28,.,TRBJ1-6,TGTGCCAGCAGTTTCCCTTCGACAGGATCTGATTCACCCCTCCACTTT,CASSFPSTGSDSPLHF
.,TRBV5-4,.,TRBJ2-7,TGTGCCAGCAGCCAGACCCTATTAGCCTACGAGCAGTACTTC,CASSQTLLAYEQYF
.,TRBV7-2,.,TRBJ1-6,TGTGCCAGCAGCCCGGAGGGTGGGATGATCTCTCCCCTCCACTTT,CASSPEGGMISPLHF
TRBD1,TRBV7-9,.,TRBJ1-2,TGTGCCAGCAGCCCGGCGGGGACAGCGGCTCCTTATGGCTACACCTTC,CASSPAGTAAPYGYTF
.,TRBV28,.,TRBJ2-2,TGTGCCAGCAGTTTATTCGCCGGGGAGCTGTTTTTT,CASSLFAGELFF
TRBD1,TRBV7-2,.,TRBJ2-1,TGTGCCAGCAGCTTAGCCGGACAGGGGGCGGATGAGCAGTTCTTC,CASSLAGQGADEQFF
.,TRBV7-2,.,TRBJ1-1,TGTGCCAGCAGCTTATTTTGGGAGAACACTGAAGCTTTCTTT,CASSLFWENTEAFF
.,TRBV10-3,.,TRBJ2-5,TGTGCCATCAGTGACTCCCCTGTAGCTAGCCGTGAGACCCAGTACTTC,CAISDSPVASRETQYF
.,TRBV6-6,.,TRBJ1-2,TGTGCCAGCATAGAACAGGGCATATACGGGGATGGCTACACCTTC,CASIEQGIYGDGYTF
TRBD2,TRBV9,.,TRBJ2-7,TGTGCCAGCAGCGCGGGACTAGCGGGAGGGTTCTACGAGCAGTACTTC,CASSAGLAGGFYEQYF
.,TRBV18,once,TRBJ1-5,TGTGCCAGCTCACCACCGGAGGGGCAAAGGAATCAGCCCCAGCATTTT,CASSPPEGQRNQPQHF
TRBD1,TRBV30,.,TRBJ1-2,TGTGCCTGGAGTGGATGGACAGGCTCTCTCCTCCTGGGAGGCTACACCTTC,CAWSGWTGSLLLGGYTF
TRBD2,TRBV30,.,TRBJ2-3,TGTGCCTGGGCCAGGCTAGCGGGCACAGATACGCAGTATTTT,CAWARLAGTDTQYF
TRBD1,TRBV28,.,TRBJ2-4,TGTGCCAGTTTTTCCCAGCGACCAGGGGGTCCAAACATTCAGTACTTC,CASFSQRPGGPNIQYF
.,TRBV30,.,TRBJ2-7,TGTGCGTGGAGGCAGGGGTTCCCCTACGAGCAGTACTTC,CAWRQGFPYEQYF
.,TRBV5-6,.,TRBJ2-1,TGTGCCAGCAGCGCCATGCGTCTCTCCTACAATGAGCAGTTCTTC,CASSAMRLSYNEQFF
.,TRBV30,.,TRBJ1-4,TGTGCCTGGTTAGCCGCGCCCGGGACACGATATGAAAAACTGTTTTTT,CAWLAAPGTRYEKLFF
.,TRBV27,.,TRBJ1-2,TGTGCCAGCAGTACGCAGGGGAAGGGCTACACCTTC,CASSTQGKGYTF
.,TRBV5-1,.,TRBJ2-3,TGCGCCAGCAGCTTGGTGGTCGGCACAGATACGCAGTATTTT,CASSLVVGTDTQYF
.,TRBV6-6,.,TRBJ2-7,TGTGCCAGCAGTTACCGCTCTAGCGACCCTTCCTACGAGCAGTACTTC,CASSYRSSDPSYEQYF